The 28 T cell receptor beta chains given below trace back to one sample, sequenced in a study of T cell clonality in common variable immunodeficiency. Some clones are missing from TCRdb's copy, which holds only in-frame ones; the method was immunoSEQ multiplex PCR. The sample is made up of over 30,000 clones, none counted only once. Sequencing input: peripheral blood mononuclear cells. These receptors all stem from a person aged 18 to 75 in good health.

Many counts were recorded for this clone. The CDR3 sequence: CASSRGRRQNTGELFF. The CDR3 bases that were read are TGTGCCAGTAGTAGGGGGCGAAGACAGAACACCGGGGAG. This chain joins TRBV19 and TRBJ2-2, with D possibly matching TRBD1 (6 bases). The read is 3 residues too short to cover the CDR3 end, so that end is filled in from the germline J gene. V shed 4 bases and J shed 1 base, with 13 bases lying between them. Germline values: CDR1 LNHDA, CDR2 SQIVND (reference sequence). This CDR3 comprises 16 residues.

This clone was detected only a few times. The DNA ends 3 residues before the CDR3 does, and the rest of the CDR3 is filled in from the germline J gene. The chain uses TRBV20-1 and TRBJ2-3; the match to TRBD2 covers 9 bases. The length of the CDR3 is 17 residues. CDR1 is DFQATT, CDR2 SNEGSKA, per germline (reference sequence). The CDR3: CSARDGATSGSQETQYF. Incomplete CDR3 DNA: TGCAGTGCTAGAGATGGAGCGACTAGCGGATCACAAGAGACG.

This clone has at least ten counts. CDR3 protein: CSARVWGGANYEQYF. Incomplete CDR3 DNA: TGCAGTGCTAGAGTTTGGGGCGGGGCGAACTACGAG. The chain recombines TRBV20-1 with TRBJ2-7; a weak D match, TRBD2 (6 bases). The CDR3 end is not reached by the read, which stops 3 residues before it; the germline J gene fills it in. The CDR3 runs 15 residues. V was pared by 1 base and J by 3 bases, with 16 bases between. Per germline, CDR1 DFQATT and CDR2 SNEGSKA (reference sequence).

The sample holds a few counts of this clone. The germline gene is not matched at one end of the junction; a read error may be the cause. The read is 3 residues too short to cover the CDR3 end, so that end is filled in from the germline J gene. The gene calls are TRBV11-3 and TRBJ2-3, with D hard to call. Germline loops: CDR1 SGHNT, CDR2 YENEEA. The CDR3 covers 13 residues. CDR3 sequence: CASSSTMAETQYF. CDR3 DNA (partial): TGTGCCAGCAGCTCCACGATGGCAGAGACG.

At least ten counts were recorded for this clone. Read coverage stops 3 residues before the CDR3 terminus; the germline J gene supplies the remainder. The rearrangement links TRBV2 to TRBJ1-2, with D tentatively TRBD1 (6 bases). Germline V gene lookup returns CDR1 SNHLY and CDR2 FYNNEI. This CDR3 has 15 amino acids. The covered CDR3 bases are TGTGCCAGCAAACCCAGACTTTACAGGGCGGAGGGC. Its protein is CASKPRLYRAEG. The entire CDR3 protein reads CASKPRLYRAEGYTF.

This clone was observed at least ten times. The read comes to an end 3 residues before the CDR3 does, leaving the germline J gene to fill in the end. The J gene is TRBJ2-3, the V gene TRBV18; no definite D call. Trimming took off 2 bases at V and 3 bases at J, with 12 bases between the two ends. Germline values: CDR1 KGHSH, CDR2 LQKENI. This CDR3 has 15 residues. The covered CDR3 bases are TGTGCCAGCTCACCAGACTCATATACAACAGATACG. This gives the protein CASSPDSYTTDT. The complete CDR3 reads CASSPDSYTTDTQYF.

Concerning this clone: The sequenced fragment ends 3 residues before the CDR3 boundary, so the rest is inferred from the germline J gene. V usage is TRBV19 and J usage is TRBJ1-2, with 8 bases lining up with TRBD1. Germline assignment: CDR1 LNHDA and CDR2 SQIVND (reference sequence). This CDR3 contains 14 residues. The covered CDR3 bases are TGTGCCAGTAGTATGGGACAGGCCTACAATGAC. Amino acids: CASSMGQAYND. The whole CDR3 sequence reads CASSMGQAYNDYTF.

On this clone: The read halts 3 residues ahead of the CDR3 end, with the missing end drawn from the germline J gene. The chain couples TRBV11-2 to TRBJ2-1, with D perhaps matching TRBD2 (5 bases). The CDR3 is 13 amino acids. CDR1 and CDR2 from the germline V gene are SGHAT and FQNNGV. V lost 5 bases, J lost 7 bases, and 12 bases lay in between. CDR3 DNA (partial): TGTGCCAGCAGCACCGGGGTTCAGAATGAG. It encodes CASSTGVQNE. The whole CDR3 is CASSTGVQNEQFF.

Many counts were recorded for this clone. Read coverage stops 3 residues before the CDR3 terminus; the germline J gene supplies the remainder. The chain carries TRBV4-2 and TRBJ2-2, with D perhaps given as TRBD1 or TRBD2 (5 bases each). V was pared by 1 base and J by 1 base, with 13 bases between. Germline V lookup: CDR1 LGHNA, CDR2 YNFKEQ. The CDR3 is made up of 17 amino acids. CDR3 bases read: TGTGCCAGCAGCCAAGTGAGAGGGCAGGGGAACACCGGGGAG. Its protein product is CASSQVRGQGNTGE. Given in full, the CDR3 is CASSQVRGQGNTGELFF.

About this clone: Read coverage stops 3 residues before the CDR3 terminus; the germline J gene supplies the remainder. The same CDR3 is also encoded by other DNA sequences in this sample. The chain is built from TRBV7-2 and TRBJ1-4; 9 bases map to TRBD1. This CDR3 comprises 14 residues. Germline loops: CDR1 SGHTA, CDR2 FQGNSA. Losses at the gene ends were 5 bases for V and 5 bases for J; bases not matched to a gene: 3. CDR3 amino acids: CASSPDRGNEKLFF. The part of the CDR3 DNA that was read is TGTGCCAGCAGCCCGGACAGGGGAAATGAAAAA.

This clone was observed many times. The read terminates 3 residues ahead of where the CDR3 ends, so the germline J gene completes it. The V gene is TRBV20-1, the J gene TRBJ2-6; no reliable D call. Germline values: CDR1 DFQATT, CDR2 SNEGSKA (reference sequence). The ends were cut back, 6 bases at V and 2 bases at J, with 11 bases in the middle. The CDR3 totals 14 residues. CDR3 DNA, as far as it was read: TGCAGTGCCATAGACATTCCTGGGGCCAACGTC. It specifies CSAIDIPGANV. The full CDR3 sequence reads CSAIDIPGANVLTF.

This clone was found many times. The sequence runs out 3 residues before the end of the CDR3; the remainder is reconstructed from the germline J gene. The V and J genes are TRBV6-4 and TRBJ2-3; TRBD1 might be the D (6 bases). The CDR3 has 14 amino acids. V dropped 3 bases and J dropped 1 base, with 8 bases sitting between them. The germline CDR1 and CDR2 sequences are MRHNA and SNTAGT. This CDR3 reads CASSDEGGTDTQYF. The CDR3 DNA, read in part, is TGTGCCAGCAGTGATGAGGGGGGCACAGATACG.

This clone was detected only a few times. At one end the junction does not follow the germline gene, possibly because of a read error. The read ends 3 residues before the CDR3 terminus; that terminus is restored from the germline J gene. This chain uses TRBV6-1 with TRBJ2-5; TRBD1 is a possible D gene (5 bases). Germline assignment: CDR1 MNHNS and CDR2 SASEGT. The length of the CDR3 is 13 residues. CDR3 DNA (partial): TGTACCAGCAGTGTATTCAGGGAAGGGACC. Protein product: CTSSVFREGT. In full, the CDR3 reads CTSSVFREGTQYF.

This clone was observed at least ten times. The DNA ends 3 residues before the CDR3 does, and the rest of the CDR3 is filled in from the germline J gene. The chain couples TRBV29-1 to TRBJ2-7, with 8 bases identical to TRBD1. V was clipped by 5 bases and J by 1 base; unmatched bases: 7. CDR1 SQVTM and CDR2 ANQGSEA come from the germline V gene. CDR3 length: 14 amino acids. The sequenced part of the CDR3 DNA is TGCAGCGTTAGACAGGGGATTCCTTCCTACGAG. Translation gives CSVRQGIPSYE. The entire CDR3 protein reads CSVRQGIPSYEQYF.

This clone has at least ten counts. Sequencing ends 3 residues short of the CDR3 end; the germline J gene provides the rest. The chain uses TRBV6-1 and TRBJ1-1; 9 bases are shared with TRBD1. Germline V gene data show CDR1 as MNHNS and CDR2 as SASEGT. CDR3 size: 16 residues. Germline trimming cut 2 bases from V and 5 bases from J; bases unmatched to any gene: 9. The CDR3 DNA, read in part, is TGTGCCAGCAGTGAAACAGGGGGCTCGCGTGGGACTGAA. It translates to CASSETGGSRGTE. The whole CDR3 sequence reads CASSETGGSRGTEAFF.

This clone was counted at least ten times. The CDR3 extends 3 residues past the end of the read, so its final part is completed from the germline J gene. The rearrangement joins TRBV20-1 to TRBJ2-1; TRBD2 matches 7 bases. With V trimmed by 5 bases and J by 5 bases, 12 bases remained unmatched. This CDR3 is built from 15 residues. The germline V gene has CDR1 DFQATT and CDR2 SNEGSKA (reference sequence). The CDR3 reads CSAPSSQRGNNEQFF. Partial CDR3 DNA: TGCAGTGCTCCCTCATCCCAGCGGGGAAACAATGAG.

This clone was seen at least ten times. The DNA ends 3 residues before the CDR3 does, and the rest of the CDR3 is filled in from the germline J gene. The chain recombines TRBV20-1 with TRBJ2-1; the match to TRBD2 covers 9 bases. Germline V gene data show CDR1 as DFQATT and CDR2 as SNEGSKA (reference sequence). With 0 bases clipped from V and 7 bases from J, the junction kept 10 bases outside the gene matches. This CDR3 region has 16 residues. The CDR3 DNA, read in part, is TGCAGTGCTAGAGACTCGGCGGGGGGGCCTGGAAATGAG. This codes for CSARDSAGGPGNE. The whole CDR3 region reads CSARDSAGGPGNEQFF.

The sample holds many counts of this clone. The CDR3 goes on 3 residues after the read ends, and that part is filled in from the germline J gene. The rearrangement joins TRBV20-1 to TRBJ2-3, with TRBD2 matching over 13 bases. The germline gives CDR1 DFQATT, CDR2 SNEGSKA (reference sequence). The CDR3 contains 16 residues. Here the CDR3 reads CSALNPLAGGKETQYF. The part of the CDR3 DNA that was read is TGCAGTGCTCTCAACCCACTAGCGGGGGGGAAAGAGACG.

In the case of this clone: The sequenced fragment ends 3 residues before the CDR3 boundary, so the rest is inferred from the germline J gene. This chain connects TRBV7-3 to TRBJ1-2; TRBD1 is a possible D gene (5 bases). This CDR3 contains 15 residues. Per germline, CDR1 SGHTA and CDR2 FQGTGA. The CDR3 DNA, read in part, is TGTGCCAGCAGCTTAGGGGCTAGTTCCTACAATGAC. It is translated as CASSLGASSYND. The complete CDR3 reads CASSLGASSYNDYTF. Supplemented by reference TRBV7-3 and TRBJ1-2, the full variable domain reads GAGVSQTPSNKVTEKGKYVELRCDPISGHTALYWYRQSLGQGPEFLIYFQGTGAADDSGLPNDRFFAVRPEGSVSTLKIQRTERGDSAVYLCASSLGASSYNDYTFGSGTRLTVV.

This clone was counted at least ten times. Read sequence stops 3 residues before the CDR3 end, and the germline J gene provides the missing end. The chain couples TRBV12-3 or TRBV12-4 to TRBJ2-7; D possibly uses TRBD1 or TRBD2 (6 bases each). The germline V and J ends were trimmed by 6 bases and 2 bases, with 14 bases remaining between them. The CDR3 has 14 residues. The CDR3 loop reads CASREGVYTYEQYF. The part of the CDR3 DNA that was read is TGTGCCAGCAGGGAGGGGGTCTATACCTACGAG.

This clone was detected ten times or more. The CDR3 loop is CSVEGQDYGYTF. CDR3 bases read: TGCAGCGTTGAGGGGCAGGACTATGGC. The rearrangement joins TRBV29-1 to TRBJ1-2, with D perhaps matching TRBD1 (5 bases). The sequence runs out 3 residues before the end of the CDR3; the remainder is reconstructed from the germline J gene. CDR3 size: 12 residues. CDR1 and CDR2 from the germline V gene are SQVTM and ANQGSEA. The ends were cut back, 3 bases at V and 3 bases at J, with 8 bases in the middle.

This clone was seen only a few times. Being one base from a much bigger clone, this may be a read error. The CDR3 is cut off 3 residues early in the read; its end comes from the germline J gene. Other nucleotide sequences in the sample specify the same CDR3. The chain carries TRBV5-1 and TRBJ1-2; tentatively, D is TRBD1 (6 bases). This CDR3 comprises 15 residues. Germline values: CDR1 SGHRS, CDR2 YFSETQ. The CDR3 bases that were read are TGTGCCAGCAGCTTGGCCGGGACATCTAACTATGGC. Amino acid sequence: CASSLAGTSNYG. The full-length CDR3 reads as CASSLAGTSNYGYTF.

The table lists this clone with many counts. The CDR3 end lies 3 residues beyond the end of the read and is filled in from the germline J gene. The genes are TRBV5-1 and TRBJ1-1; TRBD1 agrees at 10 bases. The V segment lost 3 bases and the J segment 5 bases; nucleotides outside the gene matches: 7. This CDR3 region has 15 residues. Germline V lookup: CDR1 SGHRS, CDR2 YFSETQ. The sequenced part of the CDR3 DNA is TGCGCCAGCAGCTCCGCGGACAGGGGGAGGACTGAA. It is translated as CASSSADRGRTE. The CDR3 as a whole reads CASSSADRGRTEAFF.

Ten or more counts support this clone. The CDR3 extends 3 residues past the end of the read, so its final part is completed from the germline J gene. The gene calls are TRBV6-1 and TRBJ2-3, with 9 bases that match TRBD2. This CDR3 region has 16 residues. Germline values: CDR1 MNHNS, CDR2 SASEGT. The V segment lost 4 bases and the J segment 0 bases; nucleotides outside the gene matches: 5. Partial CDR3 DNA: TGTGCCAGCAGTGGCCCTAGCGGGGTTAGCACAGATACG. Its protein product is CASSGPSGVSTDT. The whole CDR3 protein reads CASSGPSGVSTDTQYF.

This clone has a count of ten or more. The CDR3 extends 3 residues past the end of the read, so its final part is completed from the germline J gene. The V and J genes are TRBV27 and TRBJ2-1; D unresolved. The CDR3 runs 17 residues. Trimming pared 5 bases from V and 4 bases from J, leaving 21 bases between. Germline V gene data show CDR1 as MNHEY and CDR2 as SMNVEV (reference sequence). CDR3 residues: CASSPLRLETLYNEQFF. The part of the CDR3 DNA that was read is TGTGCCAGCAGTCCTCTACGATTGGAGACACTGTACAATGAG.

At least ten counts were recorded for this clone. The read terminates 3 residues ahead of where the CDR3 ends, so the germline J gene completes it. The rearrangement links TRBV7-2 to TRBJ2-1, with 7 bases fitting TRBD2. Germline V gives CDR1 SGHTA, CDR2 FQGNSA. The CDR3 has 13 residues. V shed 2 bases, J shed 9 bases, and the junction held 4 bases outside the gene matches. The CDR3: CASSLWRESEQFF. Partial CDR3 DNA: TGTGCCAGCAGCTTATGGCGGGAGAGTGAG.

This clone was seen at least ten times. The CDR3 goes on 3 residues after the read ends, and that part is filled in from the germline J gene. This chain uses TRBV4-2 with TRBJ2-7; unclear D gene. The CDR3 contains 14 residues. Trimming cost V 0 bases and J 3 bases, with 9 bases left between them. Germline V gene sequence: CDR1 LGHNA, CDR2 YNFKEQ. The CDR3: CASSQEKVDYEQYF. Partial CDR3 DNA: TGTGCCAGCAGCCAAGAAAAGGTTGACTACGAG.

This clone came up many times. The read stops 3 residues short of the end of the CDR3; the missing end is completed from the germline J gene. The chain links TRBV10-3 to TRBJ2-1; no clear D. In germline, CDR1 is ENHRY, CDR2 SYGVKD. With 4 bases removed from V and 4 bases from J, the gap between germline ends came to 8 bases. CDR3 length: 13 residues. Here the CDR3 reads CAISGKQYNEQFF. The sequenced CDR3 bases are TGTGCCATCAGTGGGAAACAGTACAATGAG.